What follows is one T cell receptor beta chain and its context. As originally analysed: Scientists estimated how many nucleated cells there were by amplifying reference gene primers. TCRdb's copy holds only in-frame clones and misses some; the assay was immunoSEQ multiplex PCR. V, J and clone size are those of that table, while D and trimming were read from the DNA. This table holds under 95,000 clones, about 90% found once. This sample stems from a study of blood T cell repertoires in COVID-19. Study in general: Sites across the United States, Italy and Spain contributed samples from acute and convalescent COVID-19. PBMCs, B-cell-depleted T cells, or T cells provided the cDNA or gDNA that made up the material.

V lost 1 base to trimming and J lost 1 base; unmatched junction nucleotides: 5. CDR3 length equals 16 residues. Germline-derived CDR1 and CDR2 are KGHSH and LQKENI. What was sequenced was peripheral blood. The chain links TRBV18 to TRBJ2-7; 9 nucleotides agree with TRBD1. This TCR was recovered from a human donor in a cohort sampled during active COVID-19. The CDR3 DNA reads TGTGCCAGCTCACCACAAGGACAGGGGTGGTCCTACGAGCAGTACTTC. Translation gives CASSPQGQGWSYEQYF.